The 20 T cell receptor beta chains given below trace back to one sample, sequenced in a study of shared T cell receptors in the human thymus. Only in-frame clones appear in the TCRdb table, and some are missing; sequencing was by immunoSEQ multiplex PCR. The table shows hundreds of thousands of clones, with approximately 78% occurring only once. These same records also appear under a second study, on human thymus T cells.

Sequencing input: thymocytes. The receptors shown here come from a boy in the first two years of life with a congenital heart defect.

The chain couples TRBV7-9 to TRBJ2-1; D remains unclear. The CDR3 sequence is 17 residues long. V was shortened by 2 bases and J by 4 bases, with 18 bases between the two germline ends. Germline V lookup: CDR1 SEHNR, CDR2 FQNEAQ (reference sequence). CDR3 in amino acids: CASSLTCLTEGYNEQFF. DNA for the CDR3: TGTGCCAGCAGCTTAACCTGCCTTACAGAAGGTTACAATGAGCAGTTCTTC. The full variable domain, with the rest looked up from reference TRBV7-9 and TRBJ2-1, is DTGVSQNPRHKITKRGQNVTFRCDPISEHNRLYWYRQTLGQGPEFLTYFQNEAQLEKSRLLSDRFSAERPKGSFSTLEIQRTEQGDSAMYLCASSLTCLTEGYNEQFFGPGTRLTVL.

The table lists this clone with a count of one. The V and J genes are TRBV11-3 and TRBJ1-3; no clear D. Trimming removed 4 bases from V and 2 bases from J, with 6 bases in between. CDR1 and CDR2 (germline): SGHNT, YENEEA. The CDR3 length is 13 residues. This CDR3 is CASSSPPGNTIYF. CDR3 DNA: TGTGCCAGCAGCTCCCCTCCTGGAAACACCATATATTTT.

The chain carries TRBV23-1 and TRBJ2-1; possibly TRBD2 for D (5 bases). TRBV23-1 is an ORF, with its function uncertain. The CDR3 is made up of 13 amino acids. V lost 8 bases and J 15 bases, leaving 23 bases between the germline ends. DNA of the CDR3: TGCGCCAGCCCAACAGCCCGGACCCTACTAGGGTTCTTC. Protein sequence: CASPTARTLLGFF.

The gene calls are TRBV5-4 and TRBJ1-1; 11 bases align to TRBD1. This CDR3 contains 17 residues. Trimming at V came to 5 bases and at J to 1 base, leaving 10 bases not matched to a gene. Germline values: CDR1 SGHNT, CDR2 YYREEE (reference sequence). The CDR3 loop is CASSGADRGLGNTEAFF. The CDR3 nucleotides are TGTGCCAGCAGTGGGGCGGACAGGGGGCTCGGGAACACTGAAGCTTTCTTT.

The J gene is TRBJ2-1, the V gene TRBV6-1; no clear D gene. V lost 1 base to trimming and J lost 6 bases, with 7 bases between them. CDR1 and CDR2 (germline): MNHNS, SASEGT. The CDR3 is 13 amino acids. CDR3 bases: TGTGCCAGCAGTGAAGGAGGTCGCAATGAGCAGTTCTTC. It yields the protein CASSEGGRNEQFF.

This sequence joins TRBV11-3 and TRBJ1-1; TRBD1 aligns across 7 bases. This CDR3 has 13 residues. V was clipped by 5 bases and J by 3 bases; unmatched bases: 3. Per germline, CDR1 SGHNT and CDR2 YENEEA. The CDR3 spells CASSAQGYTEAFF. The CDR3 region has the DNA TGTGCCAGCAGCGCACAGGGGTACACTGAAGCTTTCTTT.

The table lists this clone with a count of one. The rearrangement uses TRBV15 and TRBJ2-3; TRBD2 matches at 9 bases. V trimming: 5 bases; J trimming: 0 bases; junction bases outside the gene matches: 6. CDR1 is LNHNV and CDR2 is YYDKDF in the germline V gene (reference sequence). The length of the CDR3 is 16 residues. The CDR3: CATSREREASTDTQYF. The CDR3 nucleotides read TGTGCCACCAGCCGCGAGCGGGAGGCCAGCACAGATACGCAGTATTTT.

The gene calls are TRBV25-1 and TRBJ1-2; unclear D gene. V gave up 2 bases and J gave up 4 bases, with 11 bases separating them. This CDR3 region has 14 residues. Per the germline V gene, CDR1 is MGHDK and CDR2 is SYGVNS. CDR3: CASSEPLDTYGYTF. CDR3 DNA: TGTGCCAGCAGTGAACCCCTTGACACCTATGGCTACACCTTC.

The V gene is TRBV11-3, the J gene TRBJ1-2, with D possibly being TRBD1 (6 bases). The germline V and J ends were trimmed by 6 bases and 4 bases, with 12 bases remaining between them. CDR1 and CDR2 (germline): SGHNT, YENEEA. The CDR3 extends over 13 amino acids. CDR3: CASSRGGGYGYTF. CDR3 sequence (DNA): TGTGCCAGCAGTCGGGGGGGCGGCTATGGCTACACCTTC.

The sample holds a few counts of this clone. The chain combines TRBV6-5 with TRBJ2-7; a weak D match, TRBD2 (6 bases). Germline CDR1 reads MNHEY; CDR2 reads SVGAGI. This CDR3 region has 15 residues. V was shortened by 5 bases and J by 2 bases, with 16 bases between the two germline ends. CDR3 in DNA: TGTGCCAGCAGTCGTAGCGGCCTCTTTACCTACGAGCAGTACTTC. Its protein product is CASSRSGLFTYEQYF.

J is TRBJ2-7 and V is TRBV4-3; weak D call: TRBD2 (6 bases). This CDR3 contains 19 residues. The germline V gene has CDR1 LGHNA and CDR2 YSLEER. V was trimmed by 0 bases and J by 0 bases, leaving 21 bases between them. This CDR3 reads CASSQEAGHLGRGSYEQYF. In nucleotides, the CDR3 is TGCGCCAGCAGCCAAGAAGCGGGTCATTTGGGACGCGGCTCCTACGAGCAGTACTTC.

The V and J genes are TRBV4-1 and TRBJ2-4, with D perhaps matching TRBD2 (5 bases). V lost 0 bases to trimming and J lost 5 bases, with 11 bases between them. CDR3 size: 15 residues. Germline V gene lookup returns CDR1 MGHRA and CDR2 YSYEKL. DNA of the CDR3: TGCGCCAGCAGCCAAGATGGTAAGGGAGAAAACATTCAGTACTTC. It yields the protein CASSQDGKGENIQYF.

V is TRBV7-8 and J is TRBJ1-2, with TRBD1 matching over 9 bases. Trimming took 1 base from V and 6 from J; bases not matched to a gene: 6. Germline-derived CDR1 and CDR2 are SGHVS and FQNEAQ. The CDR3 is 15 residues long. The CDR3 nucleotides read TGTGCCAGCAGCTTAGGGACAGGGGCGAAGAATGGCTACACCTTC. Encoded protein: CASSLGTGAKNGYTF. Full variable domain (missing parts from reference TRBV7-8 and TRBJ1-2): GAGVSQSPRYKVAKRGQDVALRCDPISGHVSLFWYQQALGQGPEFLTYFQNEAQLDKSGLPSDRFFAERPEGSVSTLKIQRTQQEDSAVYLCASSLGTGAKNGYTFGSGTRLTVV.

V gene TRBV7-8 combines with J gene TRBJ2-5, with 8 bases identical to TRBD2. V was pared by 8 bases and J by 2 bases, with 16 bases of the junction left unmatched. CDR1 SGHVS and CDR2 FQNEAQ come from the germline V gene. CDR3 length equals 17 residues. DNA of the CDR3: TGTGCCAGCTGCCCCGTCGGGGGGGCGGGGCCACAAGAGACCCAGTACTTC. Translation: CASCPVGGAGPQETQYF.

The rearrangement links TRBV9 to TRBJ2-2; 8 nucleotides line up with TRBD2. The CDR3 covers 17 residues. Germline V lookup: CDR1 SGDLS, CDR2 YYNGEE. The ends lost 1 base at V and 3 bases at J; junction bases unmatched: 8. The CDR3 nucleotides read TGTGCCAGCAGCGTAAACGGGAGGGCCCCGGACACCGGGGAGCTGTTTTTT. Protein: CASSVNGRAPDTGELFF. Full variable domain (outside the CDR3, taken from reference TRBV9 and TRBJ2-2): DSGVTQTPKHLITATGQRVTLRCSPRSGDLSVYWYQQSLDQGLQFLIQYYNGEERAKGNILERFSAQQFPDLHSELNLSSLELGDSALYFCASSVNGRAPDTGELFFGEGSRLTVL.

This sequence joins TRBV5-4 and TRBJ2-1, with 8 bases fitting TRBD2. V lost 4 bases, J lost 5 bases, and 11 bases stayed unmatched. The CDR3 spans 16 residues. Germline lookup yields CDR1 SGHNT and CDR2 YYREEE (reference sequence). The CDR3 coding sequence is TGTGCCAGCAGCCCTAAGGGACTAGGGAAGAACAATGAGCAGTTCTTC. Its translation is CASSPKGLGKNNEQFF.

The rearrangement links TRBV6-5 to TRBJ2-7; 12 bases are a match to TRBD2. Looked up from germline, CDR1 is MNHEY and CDR2 is SVGAGI. CDR3 length: 14 residues. Trimming removed 6 bases from V and 2 bases from J; junction bases left unmatched: 2. DNA for the CDR3: TGTGCCAGCAGAGGACTAGCGGGGCCCTACGAGCAGTACTTC. Encoded protein: CASRGLAGPYEQYF.

The CDR3 nucleotides are TGTGCCAGCAGCCAAGTGCACTTCCCGGCCTACGAGCAGTACTTC. Translation gives CASSQVHFPAYEQYF. The V and J genes are TRBV4-2 and TRBJ2-7, with no clear D. Germline lookup yields CDR1 LGHNA and CDR2 YNFKEQ. This CDR3 has 15 residues. Between the trimmed V and J ends, which lost 1 base and 2 bases, there was a span of 12 bases.

This chain links TRBV27 with TRBJ1-2; 8 nucleotides line up with TRBD1. CDR1 and CDR2 from the germline V gene are MNHEY and SMNVEV (reference sequence). The CDR3 is 14 residues long. V lost 4 bases and J lost 0; bases outside the gene matches: 1. The CDR3 spells CASSWTGTNYGYTF. The CDR3 coding sequence is TGTGCCAGCAGTTGGACAGGGACTAACTATGGCTACACCTTC.

This clone was found once. The J gene is TRBJ1-1, the V gene TRBV11-2; no definite D call. Germline lookup yields CDR1 SGHAT and CDR2 FQNNGV. The V end lost 1 base, the J end lost 0 bases, and 6 bases lay between the germline ends. CDR3 size: 14 residues. CDR3 in DNA: TGTGCCAGCAGCTTAGTTGAGGTGAACACTGAAGCTTTCTTT. It translates to CASSLVEVNTEAFF.